A selection of T cell receptor beta chains follows, all from one sample in a study of T cells expressing NK-cell markers. TCRdb reprocessed the 5' RACE reads, keeping one entry per CDR3 protein, no DNA. The sample shows some 280,000 distinct CDR3 sequences, and approximately 0.39% sits with its ten largest clones. Sequenced: blood T cells: a sorted CD56 or NKG2C T cell subset, CD4+ or CD8+ T cells, or bulk PBMC T cells (not recorded which). These receptors were obtained from a man between 18 and 35 years old in good health. Both conserved end residues are part of each CDR3.

V gene	J gene	CDR3 protein
TRBV12-3/TRBV12-4	TRBJ2-3	CASSSAMGGNTDTQYF
TRBV12-3/TRBV12-4	TRBJ1-1	CASSFPGRSMNTEAFF
TRBV24-1	TRBJ2-1	CATSDPGQGEQFF
TRBV23-1	TRBJ2-6	CASSQSVWESGANVLTF
TRBV6-1	TRBJ1-5	CASRASQNSNQPQHF
TRBV7-9	TRBJ2-7	CASSLWHSSRGEQYF
TRBV20-1	TRBJ2-1	CSARDASGSGYEQFF
TRBV2	TRBJ1-6	CASRSGGAYNSPLHF
TRBV5-5	TRBJ2-3	CASSFEGLVRDTQYF
TRBV12-3/TRBV12-4	TRBJ2-1	CASSFGTRVLNEQFF
TRBV20-1	TRBJ2-3	CSAFAGTSGSRTDTQYF
TRBV18	TRBJ2-3	CASSTGYSSTDTQYF
TRBV6-1	TRBJ2-1	CASTSPGQGNNEQFF
TRBV5-4	TRBJ2-2	CASTPEPGTGELFF
TRBV4-3	TRBJ2-6	CASSQVWPSSGANVLTF
TRBV19	TRBJ1-1	CASSSVWRVTEAFF
TRBV4-1	TRBJ2-1	CASSQQLAGGSYNEQFF
TRBV12-3/TRBV12-4	TRBJ2-7	CASSLRGAGHEQYF
TRBV9	TRBJ2-7	CASSPGTGQGYEQYF
TRBV24-1	TRBJ1-5	CATSDASSNQPQHF
TRBV7-2	TRBJ2-5	CASSLGLAEGETQYF
TRBV12-3/TRBV12-4	TRBJ2-4	CASSAMPGGQNIQYF
TRBV12-3/TRBV12-4	TRBJ2-5	CASRGQSQETQYF
TRBV21-1	TRBJ1-2	CASSKEAGFCGYTF
TRBV28	TRBJ2-1	CASSVRRANNEQFF
TRBV12-3/TRBV12-4	TRBJ2-3	CASSLGPGALQDTQYF
TRBV19	TRBJ1-4	CASGDSGRGEKLFF
TRBV30	TRBJ2-3	CAWRQGLAGTDTQYF
TRBV4-3	TRBJ2-3	CASSQDYQMYRADTQYF
TRBV7-2	TRBJ1-5	CASSFIGQLQPQHF
TRBV28	TRBJ2-7	CASNPTGSYEQYF
TRBV5-1	TRBJ1-4	CASSYAGDYNEKLFF
TRBV9	TRBJ2-5	CASSVAGQGTKETQYF
TRBV5-1	TRBJ1-1	CASSKGQAGHTEAFF
TRBV19	TRBJ2-3	CASSSPKRDSSTQYF
TRBV5-1	TRBJ2-1	CASSPSGRASYNEQFF
TRBV5-1	TRBJ2-5	CASSLGGAYQETQYF
TRBV25-1	TRBJ1-1	CASSDRLGSAFF
TRBV12-3/TRBV12-4	TRBJ2-1	CASSSLAGEQFF
TRBV6-2/TRBV6-3	TRBJ1-4	CASSERDRLFF
TRBV2	TRBJ2-1	CASSLRGSLNEQFF
TRBV7-7	TRBJ2-3	CASSLGSGRVTDTQYF
TRBV6-5	TRBJ2-1	CASSYGLAGSSSYNEQFF
TRBV12-3/TRBV12-4	TRBJ1-5	CASSMAGGPQPQHF